The rows below give T cell receptor beta chains drawn from one sample of a study of CD8 T cells in Susac syndrome. TCRdb recomputed calls from the immunoSEQ multiplex PCR reads with MiXCR, one row per CDR3 protein. This table has over 95,000 distinct CDR3 sequences, 80% to 95% appearing once. The sample was CD4+ T cells from PBMCs. Receptors originate from a human donor in good health. CDR3s include the opening cysteine and the closing phenylalanine or tryptophan. The order of the fields is clone size, J gene, D gene, V gene, CDR3 protein, CDR3 DNA. The D gene is left open where the match is weak. Rows may omit the clone size; those that give it use once, few, many or a size class.

-	TRBJ1-1	TRBD1	TRBV29-1	CSVVRGLNTEAFF	TGCAGCGTCGTCAGGGGGCTGAACACTGAAGCTTTCTTT
-	TRBJ1-5	-	TRBV25-1	CASGGSSNQPQHF	TGTGCCAGCGGGGGGTCCAGCAATCAGCCCCAGCATTTT
once	TRBJ1-2	-	TRBV6-2/TRBV6-3	CASSYQGQGYTF	TGTGCCAGCAGTTATCAGGGACAAGGCTACACCTTC
-	TRBJ2-7	-	TRBV3-1	CASSPRGPPLLFSWQYF	TGTGCCAGCAGCCCCAGGGGTCCCCCCCTTTTATTTTCGTGGCAGTACTTC
-	TRBJ1-1	TRBD1	TRBV27	CASSSLGQEAFF	TGTGCCAGCAGTTCCTTGGGACAGGAAGCTTTCTTT
-	TRBJ1-1	-	TRBV6-2/TRBV6-3	CASTHRASNTEAFF	TGTGCCAGCACCCACAGGGCTTCGAACACTGAAGCTTTCTTT
-	TRBJ2-7	TRBD1	TRBV10-3	CAIRGQGPNSYEQYF	TGTGCCATCAGGGGACAGGGTCCTAACTCCTACGAGCAGTACTTC
-	TRBJ1-2	TRBD1	TRBV7-9	CASSPSGQVINYGYTF	TGTGCCAGCAGCCCGTCAGGACAGGTTATTAACTATGGCTACACCTTC
-	TRBJ2-7	-	TRBV3-1	CASSPDRTRRKQYF	TGTGCCAGCAGCCCCGACCGTACCCGTAGGAAGCAGTACTTC
-	TRBJ1-3	-	TRBV7-2	CASSLGPGRETGNTIYF	TGTGCCAGCAGCTTGGGACCAGGGCGTGAGACGGGAAACACCATATATTTT
-	TRBJ2-7	TRBD1	TRBV18	CASSSQGADPNYEQYF	TGTGCCAGCTCATCACAGGGGGCTGACCCAAACTACGAGCAGTACTTC
-	TRBJ2-3	TRBD2	TRBV29-1	CSVDERLASTDTQYF	TGCAGCGTTGATGAACGACTAGCTAGCACAGATACGCAGTATTTT
-	TRBJ1-1	TRBD1	TRBV5-1	CASSLEGQGAGTEAFF	TGCGCCAGCAGCTTGGAGGGACAGGGGGCTGGGACTGAAGCTTTCTTT
-	TRBJ2-3	TRBD1	TRBV6-4	CASSRETGGLSTDTQYF	TGTGCCAGCAGCAGGGAGACAGGGGGCCTTAGCACAGATACGCAGTATTTT
-	TRBJ1-1	-	TRBV12-3/TRBV12-4	CASSLSQSQPGAFF	TGTGCCAGCAGTTTGAGTCAGTCTCAACCGGGAGCTTTCTTT
-	TRBJ2-3	TRBD1	TRBV7-2	CASSPGAGGRPDTQYF	TGTGCCAGCAGCCCCGGAGCAGGGGGAAGGCCCGATACGCAGTATTTT
-	TRBJ2-2	TRBD1	TRBV9	CASSVGGQAYTGELFF	TGTGCCAGCAGCGTAGGGGGACAGGCGTACACCGGGGAGCTGTTTTTT
-	TRBJ2-6	TRBD1	TRBV7-2	CASSFRRQGANSGANVLTF	TGTGCCAGCAGCTTCCGGAGACAGGGAGCTAACTCTGGGGCCAACGTCCTGACTTTC
once	TRBJ1-1	TRBD1	TRBV7-2	CASSSLSGGRAEAFF	TGTGCCAGCAGCTCGCTCTCAGGGGGCCGCGCTGAAGCTTTCTTT
-	TRBJ2-7	TRBD2	TRBV29-1	CSARASGSYSEQYF	TGCAGCGCCCGGGCTAGCGGCAGTTACTCCGAGCAGTACTTC
-	TRBJ2-3	-	TRBV29-1	CSQSPSADTQYF	TGCAGCCAATCACCCTCTGCAGATACGCAGTATTTT
-	TRBJ1-1	-	TRBV29-1	CSVGTGFDTEAFF	TGCAGCGTCGGGACGGGGTTTGACACTGAAGCTTTCTTT
-	TRBJ2-7	-	TRBV3-1	CASSQGSLDYEQYF	TGTGCCAGCAGCCAAGGGTCATTAGACTACGAGCAGTACTTC
-	TRBJ2-2	TRBD1	TRBV7-9	CASSPSGTGYVGELFF	TGTGCCAGCAGCCCGTCAGGGACAGGGTACGTCGGGGAGCTGTTTTTT
-	TRBJ1-2	-	TRBV6-2/TRBV6-3	CASSQQTASGYTF	TGTGCCAGCAGTCAGCAGACAGCCTCGGGCTACACCTTC
-	TRBJ2-2	-	TRBV20-1	CSAGTAANTGELFF	TGCAGTGCTGGGACGGCCGCGAACACCGGGGAGCTGTTTTTT
-	TRBJ2-3	-	TRBV4-3	CASSQGTGPYFTDTQYF	TGCGCCAGCAGCCAAGGCACGGGGCCATATTTCACAGATACGCAGTATTTT
-	TRBJ2-7	-	TRBV30	CAWNFLAGGEQYF	TGTGCCTGGAACTTCCTAGCCGGGGGTGAGCAGTACTTC
-	TRBJ2-3	-	TRBV6-2/TRBV6-3	CASAPGLLSTDTQYF	TGTGCCAGCGCGCCGGGACTCCTTAGCACAGATACGCAGTATTTT
-	TRBJ2-7	-	TRBV10-3	CAISPMGVNGYEQYF	TGTGCCATCAGCCCCATGGGCGTCAATGGGTACGAGCAGTACTTC
-	TRBJ2-2	TRBD2	TRBV6-2/TRBV6-3	CASSYSLAGRLGGELFF	TGTGCCAGCAGTTACTCCTTAGCGGGTCGGCTCGGCGGGGAGCTGTTTTTT
-	TRBJ2-7	-	TRBV6-1	CVGHEQYF	TGTGTGGGGCACGAGCAGTACTTC
-	TRBJ2-3	TRBD1	TRBV10-3	CAISESTGTGERDTQYF	TGTGCCATCAGTGAGTCGACCGGGACAGGGGAACGAGATACGCAGTATTTT
-	TRBJ1-1	TRBD1	TRBV23-1	CASSQILLGQGITRNTEAFF	TGCGCCAGCAGTCAAATCCTACTGGGACAGGGAATTACTCGGAACACTGAAGCTTTCTTT
-	TRBJ1-2	-	TRBV5-1	CASSATWHRYGYTF	TGCGCCAGCAGCGCGACCTGGCATCGCTATGGCTACACCTTC
-	TRBJ1-5	TRBD1	TRBV20-1	CSASRDSSNQPQHF	TGCAGTGCTTCCCGGGACAGCAGCAATCAGCCCCAGCATTTT
-	TRBJ2-4	TRBD1	TRBV12-5	CASGLTGARGNIQYF	TGTGCTAGTGGTCTAACAGGGGCGCGAGGAAACATTCAGTACTTC
-	TRBJ1-6	-	TRBV15	CATSRGREDNSPLHF	TGTGCCACCAGCAGAGGACGAGAGGATAATTCACCCCTCCACTTT
-	TRBJ2-2	-	TRBV6-2/TRBV6-3	CASSLYRQGLPGELFF	TGTGCCAGCAGTTTATACCGGCAGGGCCTCCCCGGGGAGCTGTTTTTT
once	TRBJ2-4	-	TRBV5-1	CASSLESTAHWVYF	TGCGCCAGCAGCTTGGAGTCAACAGCGCATTGGGTTTACTTC
few	TRBJ2-6	TRBD1	TRBV7-2	CASSPTGRSGANVLTF	TGTGCCAGCAGTCCGACAGGGCGCTCTGGGGCCAACGTCCTGACTTTC
few	TRBJ2-6	-	TRBV29-1	CSVTASGANVLTF	TGCAGCGTCACAGCCTCTGGGGCCAACGTCCTGACTTTC
-	TRBJ2-2	-	TRBV7-9	CASSAEPTGELFF	TGTGCCAGCAGTGCGGAGCCAACCGGGGAGCTGTTTTTT
-	TRBJ1-2	TRBD1	TRBV6-1	CASRPGQTGSDGYTF	TGTGCCAGCAGACCCGGACAGACAGGGTCCGATGGCTACACCTTC
-	TRBJ2-7	-	TRBV7-2	CASSLRRDQPYEQYF	TGTGCCAGCAGCCTCCGCCGGGACCAACCCTACGAGCAGTACTTC
-	TRBJ2-2	-	TRBV7-9	CASSSTREFVKYLGELFF	TGTGCCAGCAGCTCCACCCGAGAATTTGTAAAGTACCTGGGGGAGCTGTTTTTT
once	TRBJ2-2	-	TRBV9	CASSPGPGPGPGELFF	TGTGCCAGCAGCCCCGGTCCCGGTCCAGGTCCCGGGGAGCTGTTTTTT
-	TRBJ2-2	-	TRBV2	CASSEMEKGSTGELFF	TGTGCCAGCAGTGAAATGGAAAAGGGTAGCACCGGGGAGCTGTTTTTT
-	TRBJ2-6	-	TRBV7-2	CASIISGANVLTF	TGTGCCAGCATCATCTCTGGGGCCAACGTCCTGACTTTC
-	TRBJ1-1	-	TRBV28	CASRPTGPDYTEAFF	TGTGCCAGCAGGCCAACAGGCCCCGACTACACTGAAGCTTTCTTT
-	TRBJ1-5	TRBD1	TRBV19	CASRQGLNQPQHF	TGTGCCAGTAGACAGGGGCTCAATCAGCCCCAGCATTTT
-	TRBJ1-2	-	TRBV20-1	CSSQGDYGYTF	TGCAGTTCTCAGGGAGACTATGGCTACACCTTC
-	TRBJ1-4	-	TRBV7-9	CASSLPVEKLFF	TGTGCCAGCAGCCTTCCAGTCGAAAAACTGTTTTTT
-	TRBJ1-1	-	TRBV7-2	CASSPRSKNTEAFF	TGTGCCAGCAGCCCAAGGAGTAAGAACACTGAAGCTTTCTTT